This passage covers 7 T cell receptor beta chains from one sample sequenced in a study of blood T cell repertoires in COVID-19. The table came from immunoSEQ multiplex PCR; TCRdb's copy has only in-frame clones and leaves some out. The sample contains approximately 98,000 clones, about four fifths of which appear only once. The sequencing sample was made of peripheral blood. These receptors came from a woman in her 70s with acute or convalescent COVID-19.

The chain couples TRBV5-4 to TRBJ2-6; the D gene is possibly TRBD2 (6 bases). This CDR3 region has 16 residues. CDR1 and CDR2 (germline): SGHNT, YYREEE (reference sequence). V was shortened by 0 bases and J by 3 bases, with 10 bases between the two germline ends. The CDR3 DNA sequence: TGTGCCAGCAGCTTGGACTGGGGAGGTGGGGCCAACGTCCTGACTTTC. This translates into CASSLDWGGGANVLTF.

The chain recombines TRBV3-1 (or the pseudogene TRBV3-2) with TRBJ1-6; D may be TRBD1 (6 bases). The V end was cut by 1 base, the J end by 10 bases, with 20 bases between. The CDR3 is made up of 17 amino acids. Germline assignment: CDR1 LGHDT and CDR2 YNNKEL (reference sequence). The CDR3 reads CASSQVPAAGQTSPLHF. The DNA of the CDR3 is TGTGCCAGCAGCCAAGTACCCGCCGCAGGACAGACATCACCCCTCCACTTT.

The V call is TRBV5-1, the J call TRBJ1-3; TRBD1 matches 8 bases. The V gene's germline CDR1 is SGHRS and CDR2 YFSETQ. J gave up 4 bases and V 3 bases, and 3 bases lay outside the gene matches. The CDR3 has 14 residues. CDR3 nucleotide sequence: TGCGCCAGCAGCTCAGGACAGGGAGGAAACACCATATATTTT. It specifies CASSSGQGGNTIYF.

The chain joins TRBV6-5 to TRBJ1-1, with 7 bases lining up with TRBD1. V was pared by 11 bases and J by 0 bases, with 6 bases of the junction left unmatched. The CDR3 extends over 13 amino acids. The V gene's germline CDR1 is MNHEY and CDR2 SVGAGI. The chain's CDR3 is CAVLGQLNTEAFF. CDR3 bases: TGTGCCGTACTGGGACAGCTGAACACTGAAGCTTTCTTT.

The rearrangement links TRBV6-1 to TRBJ2-3, with TRBD2 as a possible D gene (6 bases). V was pared by 3 bases and J by 12 bases, with 16 bases between. There are 13 residues in the CDR3. The germline V gene has CDR1 MNHNS and CDR2 SASEGT. The CDR3 coding sequence is TGTGCCAGCAGTGACGGGCGGTTAGCGGTTCAGTATTTT. Encoded protein: CASSDGRLAVQYF.

The V call is TRBV4-2, the J call TRBJ2-7; 11 bases are shared with TRBD2. Germline V gives CDR1 LGHNA, CDR2 YNFKEQ. The CDR3 consists of 15 residues. V trimming: 4 bases; J trimming: 6 bases; junction bases outside the gene matches: 8. The CDR3 loop is CASSRTGTSGFEQYF. The CDR3 DNA reads TGTGCCAGCAGCCGTACCGGGACTAGCGGCTTCGAGCAGTACTTC.

This clone was detected a few times. The chain employs TRBV5-4 and TRBJ1-4, with D perhaps matching TRBD1 (6 bases). V dropped 2 bases and J dropped 0 bases, with 8 bases sitting between them. CDR3 length: 15 residues. CDR1 is SGHNT, CDR2 YYREEE, per germline (reference sequence). The CDR3 DNA reads as TGTGCCAGCAGCTTATACAGGGCAACTAATGAAAAACTGTTTTTT. Translation: CASSLYRATNEKLFF.